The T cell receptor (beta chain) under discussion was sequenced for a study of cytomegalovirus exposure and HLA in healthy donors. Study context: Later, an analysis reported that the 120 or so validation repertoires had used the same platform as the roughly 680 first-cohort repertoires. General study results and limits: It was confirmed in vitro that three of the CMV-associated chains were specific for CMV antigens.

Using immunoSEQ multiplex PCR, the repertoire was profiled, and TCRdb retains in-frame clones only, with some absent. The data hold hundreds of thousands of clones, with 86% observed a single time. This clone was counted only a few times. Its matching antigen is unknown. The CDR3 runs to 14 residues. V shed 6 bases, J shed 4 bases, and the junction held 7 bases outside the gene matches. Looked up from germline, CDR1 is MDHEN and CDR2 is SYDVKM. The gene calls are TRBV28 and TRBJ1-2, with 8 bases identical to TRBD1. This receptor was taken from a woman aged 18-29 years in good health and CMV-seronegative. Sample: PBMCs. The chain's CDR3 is CASRPGGSLYGYTF. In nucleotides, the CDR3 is TGTGCCAGCAGACCAGGGGGCTCACTCTATGGCTACACCTTC.